This is a list of T cell receptor beta chains from one sample in a study of CD8+ T cells in alopecia areata. Method: immunoSEQ multiplex PCR; TCRdb's copy keeps in-frame clones and lacks some. This repertoire shows 200,000 to 250,000 clones, 55% to 70% found once; its top ten account for around 4.2%. The sample here was CD4+ T cells sorted from blood, taken at week 4, from a patient treated with tofacitinib. These receptors all stem from a human donor with alopecia areata. CDR3s include the opening cysteine and the closing phenylalanine or tryptophan. The order of the fields is D gene, J gene, clone size, V gene, CDR3 DNA, CDR3 protein. The D gene is left open where the match is weak. Clone size is given for some rows only: seen once, a few or many times, or a class if the clone is expanded.

D: TRBD1
J: TRBJ1-5
size: .
V: TRBV27
DNA: TGTGCCAGCAGTTCACTTGGGACAGGGGGTCAGCCCCAGCATTTT
CDR3: CASSSLGTGGQPQHF

D: .
J: TRBJ1-1
size: .
V: TRBV30
DNA: TGTGCCTGGAGCGCCACAGGCCAGGAGTACACTGAAGCTTTCTTT
CDR3: CAWSATGQEYTEAFF

D: .
J: TRBJ2-5
size: .
V: TRBV29-1
DNA: TGCAGCGCCCAGGGGAGGCTCGAGACCCAGTACTTC
CDR3: CSAQGRLETQYF

D: .
J: TRBJ2-3
size: .
V: TRBV9
DNA: TGTGCCAGCAGCGTATCGTCGAGTCGCACAGATACGCAGTATTTT
CDR3: CASSVSSSRTDTQYF

D: .
J: TRBJ1-5
size: .
V: TRBV7-9
DNA: TGTGCCAGCAGCTTAGGGGTTCAGCCCCAGCATTTT
CDR3: CASSLGVQPQHF

D: .
J: TRBJ1-3
size: .
V: TRBV2
DNA: TGTGCCAGCGGCGGGGGGGGCGGAAACACCATATATTTT
CDR3: CASGGGGGNTIYF

D: .
J: TRBJ2-5
size: few
V: TRBV15
DNA: TGTGCCACCAGCATCGAGGCAGGGCAAGAGACCCAGTACTTC
CDR3: CATSIEAGQETQYF

D: .
J: TRBJ2-3
size: .
V: TRBV6-1
DNA: TGTGCCAGCAGTGAACAGAGGGGGGATACGCAGTATTTT
CDR3: CASSEQRGDTQYF

D: .
J: TRBJ2-4
size: .
V: TRBV9
DNA: TGTGCCAGCAGCGTAGGGGCTGTAGCCAAAAACATTCAGTACTTC
CDR3: CASSVGAVAKNIQYF

D: .
J: TRBJ2-7
size: once
V: TRBV7-2
DNA: TGTGCCAGCAGCTCACACCACCTAGGTCCCTATACCTACGAGCAGTACTTC
CDR3: CASSSHHLGPYTYEQYF

D: .
J: TRBJ2-3
size: .
V: TRBV4-3
DNA: TGCGCCAGCAGCCAAGAGGTCGGCTCCACAGATACGCAGTATTTT
CDR3: CASSQEVGSTDTQYF

D: .
J: TRBJ2-2
size: .
V: TRBV2
DNA: TGTGCCAGCAACGTGGCCGCCGGGGAGCTGTTTTTT
CDR3: CASNVAAGELFF

D: TRBD1
J: TRBJ2-7
size: .
V: TRBV7-9
DNA: TGTGCCAGCAGCTCGGACAGGGGTGAGCAGTACTTC
CDR3: CASSSDRGEQYF

D: .
J: TRBJ1-3
size: .
V: TRBV9
DNA: TGTGCCAGCTCCCCTTCGGGCAGCCGCGGAAACACCATATATTTT
CDR3: CASSPSGSRGNTIYF

D: .
J: TRBJ2-4
size: few
V: TRBV14
DNA: TGTGCCTGCCCCCCCCCTGTGAGCGGGGCCAAAAACATTCAGTACTTC
CDR3: CACPPPVSGAKNIQYF

D: TRBD2
J: TRBJ2-1
size: few
V: TRBV4-1
DNA: TGCGCCAGCAGCGGGACTAGCGGGGGGGCCTTCAATGAGCAGTTCTTC
CDR3: CASSGTSGGAFNEQFF

D: .
J: TRBJ1-1
size: .
V: TRBV5-4
DNA: TGTGCCAGCAGCTTGGGCGAGGGTATAAACACTGAAGCTTTCTTT
CDR3: CASSLGEGINTEAFF

D: .
J: TRBJ2-1
size: .
V: TRBV25-1
DNA: TGTGCCAGCAGTGAATCGACAGTCCACAATGAGCAGTTCTTC
CDR3: CASSESTVHNEQFF

D: .
J: TRBJ2-2
size: .
V: TRBV29-1
DNA: TGCAGCGTTGCCAAAGGGACACCAAACACCGGGGAGCTGTTTTTT
CDR3: CSVAKGTPNTGELFF

D: TRBD1
J: TRBJ1-6
size: .
V: TRBV7-3
DNA: TGTGCCAGCAGCTTGGGGACAGGGGGGACACCCCTCCACTTT
CDR3: CASSLGTGGTPLHF

D: .
J: TRBJ1-6
size: .
V: TRBV27
DNA: TGTGCCAGCAGTGACTCCTATAATTCACCCCTCCACTTT
CDR3: CASSDSYNSPLHF

D: .
J: TRBJ2-5
size: .
V: TRBV15
DNA: TGTGCCACCAGCAGAGATCAGGGTTGGGAGACCCAGTACTTC
CDR3: CATSRDQGWETQYF

D: .
J: TRBJ2-7
size: .
V: TRBV7-2
DNA: TGTGCCAGCAGCAAAGCCGGGCCGGAGGTGGGCTACGAGCAGTACTTC
CDR3: CASSKAGPEVGYEQYF

D: .
J: TRBJ1-2
size: once
V: TRBV29-1
DNA: TGCAGCGTCGCAGGAAATAACTATGGCTACACCTTC
CDR3: CSVAGNNYGYTF

D: .
J: TRBJ2-6
size: .
V: TRBV4-3
DNA: TGCGCCAGCAGCCAAGATTTGGGGACTGGGGCCAACGTCCTGACTTTC
CDR3: CASSQDLGTGANVLTF

D: .
J: TRBJ2-7
size: .
V: TRBV5-6
DNA: TGTGCCAGCAGCTTGGCCCCCCCCTACGAGCAGTACTTC
CDR3: CASSLAPPYEQYF

D: TRBD1
J: TRBJ1-5
size: .
V: TRBV18
DNA: TGTGCCAGCTCAAGGGACAGGGGGCGAGTTCAGCCCCAGCATTTT
CDR3: CASSRDRGRVQPQHF

D: TRBD2
J: TRBJ2-1
size: .
V: TRBV2
DNA: TGTGCCAGCAGTGAGAGGGAGGGGCAGTTCTTC
CDR3: CASSEREGQFF

D: TRBD2
J: TRBJ2-7
size: .
V: TRBV30
DNA: TGTGCCTGGAGTACGGGAGGTCACGAGCAGTACTTC
CDR3: CAWSTGGHEQYF

D: TRBD1
J: TRBJ1-5
size: .
V: TRBV7-9
DNA: TGTGCCAGCAGCTCCGGGACAGAGAATCAGCCCCAGCATTTT
CDR3: CASSSGTENQPQHF

D: .
J: TRBJ2-1
size: once
V: TRBV15
DNA: TGTGCCACCAGCAGAGATAATAGCCCTGGGAATGAGCAGTTCTTC
CDR3: CATSRDNSPGNEQFF

D: .
J: TRBJ2-5
size: once
V: TRBV27
DNA: TGTGCCAGCAGTCTTAGGAGGGGGAAAGAGACCCAGTACTTC
CDR3: CASSLRRGKETQYF

D: .
J: TRBJ1-2
size: .
V: TRBV7-9
DNA: TGTGCCAGCAGCTCTCCCTCTCCTGGTGGCTACACCTTC
CDR3: CASSSPSPGGYTF

D: TRBD2
J: TRBJ2-3
size: .
V: TRBV9
DNA: TGTGCCAGCAGCCCTAGCGGGGAGGGAGATACGCAGTATTTT
CDR3: CASSPSGEGDTQYF

D: TRBD1
J: TRBJ1-2
size: once
V: TRBV5-6
DNA: TGTGCCAGCACCCCGACAGGGTCTAACTATGGCTACACCTTC
CDR3: CASTPTGSNYGYTF

D: .
J: TRBJ1-6
size: .
V: TRBV20-1
DNA: TGCAGTGCTTACACCTACGGACAGCACCTCTTT
CDR3: CSAYTYGQHLF

D: TRBD1
J: TRBJ2-7
size: .
V: TRBV2
DNA: TGTGCCAGCAGGAAGGGGGCGCGGCAGGAGCAGTACTTC
CDR3: CASRKGARQEQYF

D: .
J: TRBJ2-1
size: .
V: TRBV7-9
DNA: TGTGCCAGCAGCTTAGTATCGGGGGAGCAGTTCTTC
CDR3: CASSLVSGEQFF

D: .
J: TRBJ2-5
size: .
V: TRBV29-1
DNA: TGCAGCGTCGCCCTGAGAGGGGGAGAGACCCAGTACTTC
CDR3: CSVALRGGETQYF

D: TRBD2
J: TRBJ2-7
size: .
V: TRBV23-1
DNA: TGCGCCAGCAGTCTGGCACAGGGGCTCTATAGCGGGGGCCACCACTCCTACGAGCAGTACTTC
CDR3: CASSLAQGLYSGGHHSYEQYF

D: .
J: TRBJ1-4
size: .
V: TRBV27
DNA: TGTGCCAGCAGTTCACCGGACAGCAATGAAAAACTGTTTTTT
CDR3: CASSSPDSNEKLFF

D: .
J: TRBJ2-7
size: .
V: TRBV7-9
DNA: TGTGCCAGCAGCTTCGAACGCGAGCAGTACTTC
CDR3: CASSFEREQYF

D: .
J: TRBJ1-1
size: .
V: TRBV5-1
DNA: TGCGCCAGCAGCATATCAGGGGACTCGAACACTGAAGCTTTCTTT
CDR3: CASSISGDSNTEAFF

D: TRBD1
J: TRBJ2-5
size: .
V: TRBV30
DNA: TGTGCCTGGAGACTAGGGGGCGGAGAGACCCAGTACTTC
CDR3: CAWRLGGGETQYF

D: .
J: TRBJ2-5
size: .
V: TRBV29-1
DNA: TGCAGCGTTGTGGTCTCGGGAAAGACCCAGTACTTC
CDR3: CSVVVSGKTQYF

D: .
J: TRBJ2-3
size: .
V: TRBV15
DNA: TGTGCCACCAGCAGAGATGGTAGCACAGATACGCAGTATTTT
CDR3: CATSRDGSTDTQYF

D: .
J: TRBJ2-3
size: .
V: TRBV19
DNA: TGTGCCAGTAGTCTGGGACACCTCACAGATACGCAGTATTTT
CDR3: CASSLGHLTDTQYF

D: .
J: TRBJ1-3
size: .
V: TRBV7-2
DNA: TGTGCCAGCAGCCTGATGATTTCGGGTGGAAACACCATATATTTT
CDR3: CASSLMISGGNTIYF

D: TRBD2
J: TRBJ2-5
size: .
V: TRBV5-1
DNA: TGCGCCAGCAGCTTGGGCGGGGGGGCAGAGACCCAGTACTTC
CDR3: CASSLGGGAETQYF

D: TRBD2
J: TRBJ2-3
size: .
V: TRBV7-8
DNA: TGTGCCAGCAGCTCCCCGGGACTAGCGGGGGTATTAGATACGCAGTATTTT
CDR3: CASSSPGLAGVLDTQYF

D: .
J: TRBJ1-1
size: few
V: TRBV6-4
DNA: TGTGCCAGCAGTGGGGAGGAGAACACTGAAGCTTTCTTT
CDR3: CASSGEENTEAFF

D: TRBD2
J: TRBJ2-7
size: .
V: TRBV4-3
DNA: TGCGCCAGCAGCCGAATAGCGGGGGTCCTCCTATATGAGCAGTACTTC
CDR3: CASSRIAGVLLYEQYF

D: TRBD1
J: TRBJ1-5
size: .
V: TRBV19
DNA: TGTGCCAGTAGTCACAGGGGACGTCAGCCCCAGCATTTT
CDR3: CASSHRGRQPQHF

D: TRBD1
J: TRBJ2-3
size: .
V: TRBV29-1
DNA: TGCAGCGTTTACAGGACAGGGGGGAAGACAGATACGCAGTATTTT
CDR3: CSVYRTGGKTDTQYF

D: .
J: TRBJ2-2
size: .
V: TRBV7-9
DNA: TGTGCCAGCAGCTTAGGTGGCGTCAGGGAGCTGTTTTTT
CDR3: CASSLGGVRELFF

D: TRBD2
J: TRBJ2-5
size: .
V: TRBV4-2
DNA: TGTGCCAGCAGCCCCGGACTAGCGGGGCCTGGGGACCAGTACTTC
CDR3: CASSPGLAGPGDQYF

D: TRBD1
J: TRBJ1-1
size: .
V: TRBV30
DNA: TGTGCCTGGACCATAGGACAGGGGAACACTGAAGCTTTCTTT
CDR3: CAWTIGQGNTEAFF